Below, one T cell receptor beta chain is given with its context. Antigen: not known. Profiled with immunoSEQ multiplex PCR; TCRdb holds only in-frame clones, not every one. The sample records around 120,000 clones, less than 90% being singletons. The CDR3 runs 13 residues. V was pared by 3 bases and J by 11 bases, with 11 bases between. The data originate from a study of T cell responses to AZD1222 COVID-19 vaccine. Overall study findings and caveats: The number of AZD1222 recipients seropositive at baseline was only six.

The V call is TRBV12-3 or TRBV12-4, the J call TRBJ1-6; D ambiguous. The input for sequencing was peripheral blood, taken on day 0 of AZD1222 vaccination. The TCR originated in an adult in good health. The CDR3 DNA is TGTGCCAGCAGTTTGGGTAGAATTCCACCCCTCCACTTT. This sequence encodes CASSLGRIPPLHF.